The 24 T cell receptor beta chains listed next were all sequenced from one sample in a study of shared clonotypes between healthy human individuals. Measured with immunoSEQ multiplex PCR; TCRdb has only the in-frame clones, and not every one. Of some 740,000 clones in the sample, around 93% were seen once. Positive CCR7 selection of CD45RO-negative cells yielded the naive CD8 cells, and terminally differentiated effector memory CD45RA+ cells were excluded. The material sequenced was naive CD8+ T cells sorted from blood. Receptors originate from a man aged 25-45 years in good health.

V is TRBV5-6 and J is TRBJ2-1, with D hard to call. The length of the CDR3 is 14 residues. CDR1 and CDR2 from the germline V gene are SGHDT and YYEEEE. V was cut by 4 bases and J by 8 bases, with 16 bases left in between. The CDR3 coding sequence is TGTGCCAGCAGCCTTGGATCAACTGGCGATGAGCAGTTCTTC. This gives the protein CASSLGSTGDEQFF.

J is TRBJ2-3 and V is TRBV7-9; TRBD2 agrees at 10 bases. The CDR3 sequence is 19 residues long. The trim removed 5 bases at V and 4 bases at J, leaving 18 bases unmatched. Germline assignment: CDR1 SEHNR and CDR2 FQNEAQ (reference sequence). CDR3 sequence reads: CASSQTSSGSPHKADTQYF. The DNA for the CDR3 is TGTGCCAGCAGCCAAACCTCTAGCGGGAGCCCACATAAGGCAGATACGCAGTATTTT.

The V and J genes are TRBV7-6 and TRBJ2-1; D is unresolved. CDR1 and CDR2 (germline): SGHVS, FNYEAQ. The V end was cut by 1 base, the J end by 4 bases, with 11 bases between. This CDR3 spans 15 amino acids. The CDR3 DNA follows: TGTGCCAGCAGCTTAGGTGAGAGACCGTACAATGAGCAGTTCTTC. It codes for CASSLGERPYNEQFF.

The chain employs TRBV7-8 and TRBJ1-3; D may be TRBD1 (6 bases). This CDR3 contains 15 residues. CDR1 and CDR2 from the germline V gene are SGHVS and FQNEAQ. The V end lost 6 bases, the J end lost 3 bases, and 15 bases lay between the germline ends. The DNA for the CDR3 is TGTGCCAGCAGTAGTGACGGGGGCTTTGGAAACACCATATATTTT. Translated, it gives CASSSDGGFGNTIYF.

The V call is TRBV30, the J call TRBJ2-6; 12 positions match TRBD1. This CDR3 comprises 16 residues. Germline CDR1 GTSNPN, CDR2 SVGIG (reference sequence). J lost 3 bases, V lost 8 bases, and 8 bases had no gene match. Written as DNA, the CDR3 is TGTGCCGGAGAGGGACAGGGGGCTTTTGGGGCCAACGTCCTGACTTTC. As protein: CAGEGQGAFGANVLTF.

This sequence joins TRBV7-2 and TRBJ2-1; D possibly matches TRBD1 or TRBD2 (5 bases each). The CDR3 is 13 residues long. With 5 bases removed from V and 7 bases from J, the gap between germline ends came to 12 bases. Germline lookup yields CDR1 SGHTA and CDR2 FQGNSA. The CDR3: CASSQGPTNEQFF. In DNA, the CDR3 is TGTGCCAGCAGCCAGGGACCGACTAATGAGCAGTTCTTC.

J is TRBJ2-2 and V is TRBV28; D might be TRBD2 (5 bases). The CDR3 consists of 16 residues. The V end was cut by 4 bases, the J end by 1 base, with 13 bases between. The germline gives CDR1 MDHEN, CDR2 SYDVKM. DNA for the CDR3: TGTGCCAGCAGTTCAATAGCGAGGCGGAACACCGGGGAGCTGTTTTTT. This encodes CASSSIARRNTGELFF.

This chain connects TRBV7-9 to TRBJ2-7; tentatively, D is TRBD1 or TRBD2 (5 bases each). There are 15 residues in the CDR3. The V end lost 3 bases, the J end lost 0 bases, and 12 bases lay between the germline ends. The germline V gene has CDR1 SEHNR and CDR2 FQNEAQ (reference sequence). Written as DNA, the CDR3 is TGTGCCAGCAGCTTCGCGAGGGACCTCTCCTACGAGCAGTACTTC. This codes for CASSFARDLSYEQYF.

The CDR3 DNA follows: TGTGCCAGCAGCTTAGGCCTGGGACAGCGTACTAATGAAAAACTGTTTTTT. Its translation: CASSLGLGQRTNEKLFF. The chain is built from TRBV7-9 and TRBJ1-4; 7 bases are a match to TRBD1. V shed 1 base, J shed 2 bases, and the junction held 7 bases outside the gene matches. Germline V lookup: CDR1 SEHNR, CDR2 FQNEAQ (reference sequence). The CDR3 has 17 amino acids.

This chain joins TRBV28 and TRBJ2-1; 7 bases map to TRBD2. V was pared by 5 bases and J by 0 bases, with 4 bases of the junction left unmatched. The CDR3 totals 15 residues. The germline V gene encodes CDR1 MDHEN and CDR2 SYDVKM. Here the CDR3 reads CASSLERGSYNEQFF. CDR3 in DNA: TGTGCCAGCAGTCTCGAGCGGGGCTCCTACAATGAGCAGTTCTTC.

The chain links TRBV7-9 to TRBJ2-2; the match to TRBD2 covers 7 bases. Looked up from germline, CDR1 is SEHNR and CDR2 is FQNEAQ (reference sequence). The ends lost 10 bases at V and 3 bases at J; junction bases unmatched: 8. The CDR3 totals 14 residues. This chain's CDR3 is CATVGGSYTGELFF. CDR3 in DNA: TGTGCCACCGTGGGAGGGAGTTACACCGGGGAGCTGTTTTTT.

The count of this clone is one. The gene calls are TRBV6-5 and TRBJ2-1; 11 positions agree with TRBD1. There are 15 residues in the CDR3. V shed 10 bases and J 6 bases; nucleotides not matched to a gene: 11. CDR1 and CDR2 (germline): MNHEY, SVGAGI. CDR3 DNA: TGTGCCACTAACCTGGGACAGGGGGTCAGCAATGAGCAGTTCTTC. As protein: CATNLGQGVSNEQFF.

CDR3 protein: CASSSTYGNTIYF. As DNA, the CDR3 is TGCGCCAGCAGCTCCACATATGGAAACACCATATATTTT. The chain has TRBV5-1 and TRBJ1-3; D uncertain. Germline-derived CDR1 and CDR2 are SGHRS and YFSETQ. V was trimmed by 3 bases and J by 3 bases, leaving 7 bases between them. The CDR3 totals 13 residues.

This chain connects TRBV7-2 to TRBJ2-5; 10 bases align to TRBD1. CDR3 length equals 17 residues. Germline trimming cut 0 bases from V and 13 bases from J; bases unmatched to any gene: 17. Germline values: CDR1 SGHTA, CDR2 FQGNSA. CDR3 coding DNA: TGTGCCAGCAGCTTAGCAACGACAGGGGGCCCCTATAATATACCGTACTTC. Its protein product is CASSLATTGGPYNIPYF.

V usage is TRBV15 and J usage is TRBJ1-1, with TRBD1 as a possible D gene (5 bases). Trimming shortened V by 0 bases and J by 4 bases, and 12 bases separated the two germline ends. Germline lookup yields CDR1 LNHNV and CDR2 YYDKDF (reference sequence). This CDR3 region has 15 residues. This CDR3 is CATSRDLGGSTEAFF. CDR3 coding DNA: TGTGCCACCAGCAGAGATCTCGGGGGAAGCACTGAAGCTTTCTTT.

This chain joins TRBV5-4 and TRBJ2-1; D call uncertain. The CDR3 covers 13 residues. CDR1 is SGHNT and CDR2 is YYREEE in the germline V gene (reference sequence). The V end was cut by 5 bases, the J end by 0 bases, with 6 bases between. The chain's CDR3 is CASSPRSYNEQFF. CDR3 sequence (DNA): TGTGCCAGCAGTCCTCGCTCCTACAATGAGCAGTTCTTC.

The chain joins TRBV11-2 to TRBJ2-1; D might be TRBD1 (6 bases). The ends were cut back, 5 bases at V and 4 bases at J, with 15 bases in the middle. Germline CDR1 is SGHAT and CDR2 is FQNNGV. The CDR3 sequence is 15 residues long. CDR3 in amino acids: CASSPIPDSYNEQFF. The DNA of the CDR3 is TGTGCCAGCAGCCCCATCCCGGACAGTTACAATGAGCAGTTCTTC.

The chain joins TRBV10-1 to TRBJ2-7, with TRBD2 matching 10 bases. V dropped 6 bases and J dropped 3; count of bases not matched to a gene: 8. The germline V gene has CDR1 WNHNN and CDR2 SYGVQD (reference sequence). This CDR3 has 15 residues. The CDR3 DNA reads TGCGCCAGCAGCAGAGGCCTAGCGGGAGACTACGAGCAGTACTTC. It encodes CASSRGLAGDYEQYF.

CDR3 amino acids: CASSYLAGGPSGELFF. In nucleotides, the CDR3 is TGTGCCAGCAGCTACCTAGCGGGAGGGCCCTCCGGGGAGCTGTTTTTT. The chain recombines TRBV6-5 with TRBJ2-2, with 12 bases fitting TRBD2. With V trimmed by 6 bases and J by 6 bases, 8 bases remained unmatched. In germline, CDR1 is MNHEY, CDR2 SVGAGI. The CDR3 runs 16 residues.

This clone was observed a single time. The gene calls are TRBV7-6 and TRBJ2-7; tentative D call: TRBD2 (6 bases). Trimming left V 5 bases short and J 5 bases short, with 16 bases between. CDR1 is SGHVS and CDR2 is FNYEAQ in the germline V gene. CDR3 length: 14 residues. The CDR3 coding sequence is TGTGCCAGCAGCCCCGGGGGAATTAGGGACGAGCAGTACTTC. It codes for CASSPGGIRDEQYF.

The rearrangement links TRBV7-9 to TRBJ2-7; a possible D gene is TRBD1 (6 bases). The CDR3 consists of 15 residues. Germline V gene lookup returns CDR1 SEHNR and CDR2 FQNEAQ (reference sequence). Trimming pared 2 bases from V and 4 bases from J, leaving 15 bases between. In nucleotides, the CDR3 is TGTGCCAGCAGCTTATCCCAGGGGATTGAGTACGAGCAGTACTTC. Residues: CASSLSQGIEYEQYF. Using reference TRBV7-9 and TRBJ2-7 for the parts outside the CDR3, the full variable domain is DTGVSQNPRHKITKRGQNVTFRCDPISEHNRLYWYRQTLGQGPEFLTYFQNEAQLEKSRLLSDRFSAERPKGSFSTLEIQRTEQGDSAMYLCASSLSQGIEYEQYFGPGTRLTVT.

This clone was picked up one time. The chain carries TRBV5-6 and TRBJ2-5; the D gene is possibly TRBD1 (6 bases). The V and J ends lost 0 bases and 5 bases respectively, with 23 bases between them. The CDR3 has 18 amino acids. The germline V gene has CDR1 SGHDT and CDR2 YYEEEE. CDR3 DNA sequence: TGTGCCAGCAGCTTGGACCCCGAGGGGACACACGGTGTGGAGACCCAGTACTTC. This gives the protein CASSLDPEGTHGVETQYF.

Comments on this clone: Additional DNA sequences in this sample encode the identical CDR3. The V gene is TRBV25-1, the J gene TRBJ2-7; no clear D gene. Germline V gene lookup returns CDR1 MGHDK and CDR2 SYGVNS. V was cut by 5 bases and J by 2 bases, with 10 bases left in between. This CDR3 has 13 residues. The CDR3 region has the DNA TGTGCCAGCAGTCCCGGAACAACCTACGAGCAGTACTTC. Protein sequence: CASSPGTTYEQYF.

V usage is TRBV27 and J usage is TRBJ1-2; the D is unclear. The germline CDR1 and CDR2 sequences are MNHEY and SMNVEV (reference sequence). Trimming shortened V by 4 bases and J by 3 bases, and 12 bases separated the two germline ends. The CDR3 is made up of 14 amino acids. In nucleotides, the CDR3 is TGTGCCAGCAGTTCCTACGGGAGGGACTATGGCTACACCTTC. Amino acids: CASSSYGRDYGYTF.